The 6 T cell receptor beta chains in this list originate from one sample, sequenced in a study of T cell changes during pregnancy in multiple sclerosis (dated by TCRdb to the late 2010s). The library relied on the immunoSEQ multiplex PCR assay. TCRdb holds this immuneACCESS table with in-frame rearrangements only. Some clones are missing; in checked studies, unresolved V genes explain under half, and the rest has no known cause. Here the sample has roughly 89,000 clones; about 94% occur a single time. 2.2% of the sample is taken by the ten largest. The sample was peripheral blood, taken in the third trimester of pregnancy. The receptors were sampled from a female donor with multiple sclerosis, enrolled in a pregnancy study.

The genes are TRBV6-5 and TRBJ2-5; D is perhaps TRBD2 (8 bases). This CDR3 region has 15 residues. The V gene lost 6 bases and the J gene lost 4 bases, with 18 bases spanning the gap. CDR1 is MNHEY and CDR2 is SVGAGI in the germline V gene. The CDR3 coding sequence is TGTGCCAGCAGAAACAGGGGAGCGGGAGCAGAGACCCAGTACTTC. Its translation: CASRNRGAGAETQYF.

CDR3 bases: TGTGCCAGCAGTATGACTAGCGGGAGTGGGGAGCAGTACTTC. Protein product: CASSMTSGSGEQYF. V is TRBV27 and J is TRBJ2-7; 12 bases are a match to TRBD2. The CDR3 is 14 residues long. Trimming cost V 5 bases and J 7 bases; bases outside gene matches: 6. Germline CDR1 and CDR2: MNHEY and SMNVEV (reference sequence).

The V gene is TRBV19, the J gene TRBJ2-1, with D perhaps matching TRBD2 (5 bases). V was pared by 4 bases and J by 4 bases, with 11 bases between. The CDR3 contains 14 residues. Germline-derived CDR1 and CDR2 are LNHDA and SQIVND (reference sequence). The CDR3 nucleotides are TGTGCCAGTAGTAGAGAAGGCGGGTACAATGAGCAGTTCTTC. The encoded protein is CASSREGGYNEQFF.

The chain has TRBV9 and TRBJ1-3, with 8 bases fitting TRBD1. The CDR3 loop spans 14 amino acids. After removal of 5 bases from V and 4 bases from J, the junction contained 5 bases not matched to a gene. The germline gives CDR1 SGDLS, CDR2 YYNGEE. The CDR3: CASSPSGGGNTIYF. CDR3 nucleotides: TGTGCCAGCAGTCCATCAGGGGGCGGAAACACCATATATTTT.

The J gene is TRBJ2-3, the V gene TRBV7-2; 8 bases map to TRBD2. The germline V gene encodes CDR1 SGHTA and CDR2 FQGNSA. Germline trimming cut 5 bases from V and 2 bases from J; bases unmatched to any gene: 12. The CDR3 is 17 residues long. CDR3 nucleotide sequence: TGTGCCAGCAGCATCCCCAAGCGGGAGATTATCACAGATACGCAGTATTTT. Residues: CASSIPKREIITDTQYF.

The CDR3 is CASRPRRNRDEKLFF. CDR3 nucleotides: TGTGCCAGCAGACCTAGGAGGAACAGGGATGAAAAACTGTTTTTT. V is TRBV4-2 and J is TRBJ1-4; TRBD1 might be the D (6 bases). This CDR3 region has 15 residues. V lost 6 bases to trimming and J lost 6 bases, with 17 bases between them. Germline CDR1 LGHNA, CDR2 YNFKEQ.